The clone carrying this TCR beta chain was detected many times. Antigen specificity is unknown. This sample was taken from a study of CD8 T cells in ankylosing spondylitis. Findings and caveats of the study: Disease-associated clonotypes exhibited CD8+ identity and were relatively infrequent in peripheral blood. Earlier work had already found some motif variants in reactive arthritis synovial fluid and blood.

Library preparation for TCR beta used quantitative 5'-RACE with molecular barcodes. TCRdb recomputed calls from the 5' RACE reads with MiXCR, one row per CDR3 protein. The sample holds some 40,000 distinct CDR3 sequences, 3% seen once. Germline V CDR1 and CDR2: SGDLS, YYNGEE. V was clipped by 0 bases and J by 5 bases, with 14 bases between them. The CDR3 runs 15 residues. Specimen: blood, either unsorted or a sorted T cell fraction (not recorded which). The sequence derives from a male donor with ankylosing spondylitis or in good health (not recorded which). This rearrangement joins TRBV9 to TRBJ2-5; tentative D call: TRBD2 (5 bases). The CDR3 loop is CASSVGPTSSETQYF. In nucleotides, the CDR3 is TGTGCCAGCAGCGTAGGGCCTACTAGTAGCGAGACCCAGTACTTC. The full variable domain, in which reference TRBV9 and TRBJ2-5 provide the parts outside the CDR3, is DSGVTQTPKHLITATGQRVTLRCSPRSGDLSVYWYQQSLDQGLQFLIQYYNGEERAKGNILERFSAQQFPDLHSELNLSSLELGDSALYFCASSVGPTSSETQYFGPGTRLLVL.